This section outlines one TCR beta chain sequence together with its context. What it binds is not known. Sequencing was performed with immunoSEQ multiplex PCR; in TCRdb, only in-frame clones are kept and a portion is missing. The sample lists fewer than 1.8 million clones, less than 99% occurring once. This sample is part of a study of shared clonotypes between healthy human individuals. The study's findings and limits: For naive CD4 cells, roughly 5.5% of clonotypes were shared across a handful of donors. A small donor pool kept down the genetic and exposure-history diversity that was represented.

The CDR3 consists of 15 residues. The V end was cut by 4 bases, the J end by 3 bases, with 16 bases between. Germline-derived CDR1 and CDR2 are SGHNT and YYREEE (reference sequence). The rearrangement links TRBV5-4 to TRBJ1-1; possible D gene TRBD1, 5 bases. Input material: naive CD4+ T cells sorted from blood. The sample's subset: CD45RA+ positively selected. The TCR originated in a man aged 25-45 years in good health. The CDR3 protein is CASSGPLGVDTEAFF. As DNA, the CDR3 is TGTGCCAGCAGCGGCCCGTTAGGGGTGGACACTGAAGCTTTCTTT.